This TCR beta chain was found in a study of blood T cell repertoires in COVID-19 (dated by TCRdb to the early 2020s). Background for the entire study: The collaborator samples originated in the United States, Italy and Spain and spanned the acute and convalescent phases of COVID-19. Where HLA class I and class II types were available, the types were taken from metadata supplied by the sample provider, not from assay-based typing. The dataset comprised deeply sampled blood TCRbeta repertoires from subjects exposed to, actively infected with, or recovered from COVID-19. The repertoires were released in a freely available public database intended as a resource for research on the immune response to SARS-CoV-2. Sample metadata almost always included a de-identified subject ID, COVID-19 status, age in years and sex. The samples were drawn from two sources: the first 160 participants of the ongoing ImmuneRACE study, and some 1,300 subjects contributed by 6 global collaborators. The material from the prospective study consisted of cDNA or gDNA derived from T cells, B-cell-depleted T cells, or PBMCs. What the study reported, not specific to this receptor: Clinical and demographic metadata were provided uncurated, with the amount varying by source and participant.

As regards this clone: It lacks a known antigen. No base quality information exists; no much larger clone differs at one position.

The immunoSEQ Assay, a bias-controlled multiplex PCR, was used to amplify TCRbeta CDR3 regions from genomic DNA. The original methods were these. The number of nucleated cells in each sample was estimated by amplification of reference gene primers within the assay. Sequence reads were collapsed and filtered to measure the absolute abundance of every unique TCRbeta CDR3 rearrangement. For each sample, productive Simpson clonality was calculated as the square root of Simpson's diversity index across productive rearrangements. TCRdb holds this immuneACCESS table with in-frame rearrangements only. Some clones are missing; in checked studies, unresolved V genes explain under half, and the rest has no known cause. The DNA gave D and trimming, while V, J and clone size come from that table. This sample has roughly 400,000 clones in its table, and about 90% of those were observed once. The top ten hold more than 0.55% of the sample.

The CDR3, from cysteine to phenylalanine, totals 14 residues. Only CDR3 DNA remains: 42 bases, in frame from the first base. The germline V gene encodes CDR1 LNHDA and CDR2 SQIVND (reference sequence). The junction shows trimming of 7 bases on V and 0 bases on J, plus 10 bases between the germline ends. Enrolling through a virtual design, the prospective study's participants ranged in age from roughly 18 to 89 years and lived across some 22 United States geographic areas. In the prospective study, participants were assigned to cohorts based on the clinical history participants reported in a screening survey and a study questionnaire. For ImmuneRACE Cohort 3, a participant was defined as recovered based on two consecutive negative NP/OP PCR tests, clearance by a healthcare professional, or resolution of symptoms. Each participant in the prospective study had whole blood, serum and a nasopharyngeal or oropharyngeal swab collected by mobile phlebotomists. Participants in the prospective study had the option to provide additional blood draws and questionnaires over an approximately 2-month period. Before DNA extraction, prospective study blood samples were shipped either frozen or at room temperature.

Sample: PBMCs or T cells enriched from blood (not recorded which). This TCR derives from a man aged 18 to 29 who had recovered from COVID-19. The chain joins TRBV19 to TRBJ1-3; too little of a D gene remains to name it. The CDR3 region reads CASNREVSGNTIYF. In nucleotides, the sequence is TGTGCCAGTAATCGAGAAGTCTCTGGAAACACCATATATTTT.